This entry lists 16 T cell receptor beta chains sequenced from one sample in a study of blood T cell repertoires in COVID-19. Profiling relied on immunoSEQ multiplex PCR, and the TCRdb table lists in-frame clones only, not all of them. The table lists approximately 63,000 clones, around 91% of them singletons. What was sequenced was peripheral blood. These receptors originate from a human donor in a cohort sampled during active COVID-19.

The sample holds one count of this clone. The V call is TRBV30, the J call TRBJ2-5; 7 bases map to TRBD2. The CDR3 spans 15 residues. Germline CDR1 and CDR2: GTSNPN and SVGIG (reference sequence). The J segment lost 4 bases and the V segment lost 0 bases, leaving 8 bases of the junction unmatched. CDR3 in amino acids: CAWSVWGGGRETQYF. CDR3 nucleotides: TGTGCCTGGAGTGTATGGGGGGGAGGGCGAGAGACCCAGTACTTC.

This sequence joins TRBV5-1 and TRBJ1-6; no clear D. Germline CDR1 is SGHRS and CDR2 is YFSETQ. The CDR3 extends over 13 amino acids. V was clipped by 4 bases and J by 12 bases, with 14 bases between them. CDR3: CASSRGPTEPLHF. In DNA form, the CDR3 reads TGCGCCAGCAGCCGAGGGCCTACTGAACCCCTCCACTTT.

The V and J genes are TRBV7-6 and TRBJ2-3; 9 positions match TRBD2. This CDR3 region has 18 residues. Trimming took 4 bases from V and 0 from J; bases not matched to a gene: 11. CDR1 is SGHVS, CDR2 FNYEAQ, per germline. The DNA of the CDR3 is TGTGCCAGCAGCTCCCCCGCGGGAGGGCCCGGAAGCACAGATACGCAGTATTTT. This sequence encodes CASSSPAGGPGSTDTQYF.

V is TRBV29-1 and J is TRBJ2-3, with D maybe TRBD2 (5 bases). This CDR3 is 12 amino acids long. Germline CDR1 reads SQVTM; CDR2 reads ANQGSEA. Deletions cut 3 bases from V and 1 base from J, with 5 bases between. The CDR3 nucleotides read TGCAGCGTTGAGCGGGGCACAGATACGCAGTATTTT. It translates to CSVERGTDTQYF.

V and J are TRBV11-2 and TRBJ2-2; 8 bases map to TRBD1. The V and J ends lost 1 base and 4 bases, in that order; junction bases with no gene match: 5. The CDR3 length is 16 residues. Germline V gene lookup returns CDR1 SGHAT and CDR2 FQNNGV. Written as DNA, the CDR3 is TGTGCCAGCAGCTTAGTCGGGCAGGGGGCCACCGGGGAGCTGTTTTTT. This translates into CASSLVGQGATGELFF. Full variable domain (missing parts from reference TRBV11-2 and TRBJ2-2): EAGVAQSPRYKIIEKRQSVAFWCNPISGHATLYWYQQILGQGPKLLIQFQNNGVVDDSQLPKDRFSAERLKGVDSTLKIQPAKLEDSAVYLCASSLVGQGATGELFFGEGSRLTVL.

The rearrangement joins TRBV24-1 to TRBJ2-1, with TRBD1 identical over 7 bases. The V gene's germline CDR1 is KGHDR and CDR2 SFDVKD. V trimming: 3 bases; J trimming: 4 bases; junction bases outside the gene matches: 5. The CDR3 has 15 amino acids. CDR3 DNA: TGTGCCACCAGTGATGGGCAGGGACAGTACAATGAGCAGTTCTTC. This gives the protein CATSDGQGQYNEQFF.

The sample holds a few counts of this clone. This chain links TRBV6-5 with TRBJ1-3; D is unresolved. There are 16 residues in the CDR3. Trimming took off 0 bases at V and 0 bases at J, with 9 bases between the two ends. Germline CDR1 MNHEY, CDR2 SVGAGI. CDR3: CASSYSNGLSGNTIYF. The CDR3, as DNA: TGTGCCAGCAGTTACTCGAACGGACTCTCTGGAAACACCATATATTTT.

The chain couples TRBV28 to TRBJ2-2; D gene unclear. The CDR3 has 14 amino acids. V dropped 4 bases and J dropped 0 bases, with 6 bases sitting between them. CDR1 and CDR2 from the germline V gene are MDHEN and SYDVKM. The CDR3 bases are TGTGCCAGCAGTTCACTACCGAACACCGGGGAGCTGTTTTTT. It translates to CASSSLPNTGELFF.

The sample holds a few counts of this clone. The gene calls are TRBV7-8 and TRBJ1-2, with D possibly being TRBD1 (5 bases). Trimming stripped 2 bases from V and 5 bases from J, with 18 bases between. Per germline, CDR1 SGHVS and CDR2 FQNEAQ. This CDR3 region has 16 residues. DNA of the CDR3: TGTGCCAGCAGCTTATTAGTCTATGGGGGGTTATATGGCTACACCTTC. Translating it yields CASSLLVYGGLYGYTF.

This chain links TRBV7-3 with TRBJ2-1, with 11 positions matching TRBD2. The ends lost 2 bases at V and 7 bases at J; junction bases unmatched: 10. Per the germline V gene, CDR1 is SGHTA and CDR2 is FQGTGA. The CDR3 loop spans 17 amino acids. Here the CDR3 DNA reads TGTGCCAGCAGCTTAGAGGCTAGCGGGAGGCTTTTTAATGAGCAGTTCTTC. It specifies CASSLEASGRLFNEQFF.

This sequence joins TRBV3-1 (or the pseudogene TRBV3-2) and TRBJ1-2, with D maybe TRBD1 (5 bases). Trimming took off 4 bases at V and 4 bases at J, with 10 bases between the two ends. The CDR3 is made up of 13 amino acids. The germline V gene has CDR1 LGHDT and CDR2 YNNKEL (reference sequence). This CDR3 reads CASSLDSPYGYTF. For the CDR3, the DNA is TGTGCCAGCAGCCTCGACAGTCCCTATGGCTACACCTTC.

The rearrangement links TRBV18 to TRBJ1-2; possibly TRBD1 for D (6 bases). Germline CDR1 is KGHSH and CDR2 is LQKENI. Trimming took 4 bases from V and 6 from J, leaving 12 bases between them. The CDR3 has 13 residues. The CDR3 bases are TGTGCCAGCTCACAAGGGGGAGCAAATGGCTACACCTTC. Translated, it gives CASSQGGANGYTF.

This chain joins TRBV28 and TRBJ2-5; TRBD1 is a possible D gene (6 bases). Germline CDR1 reads MDHEN; CDR2 reads SYDVKM. CDR3 length: 14 residues. The V end was cut by 5 bases, the J end by 2 bases, with 12 bases between. The CDR3 sequence is CASSLGQIQETQYF. DNA of the CDR3: TGTGCCAGCAGTCTTGGACAGATACAAGAGACCCAGTACTTC.

This chain connects TRBV5-1 to TRBJ2-1; perhaps TRBD2 as D (6 bases). Trimming removed 5 bases at V and 8 bases at J, with 8 bases between. This CDR3 is built from 11 residues. From germline, CDR1 is SGHRS and CDR2 YFSETQ. This chain's CDR3 is CASRWGDEQFF. The CDR3 nucleotides are TGCGCCAGCAGGTGGGGGGATGAGCAGTTCTTC.

V and J are TRBV19 and TRBJ2-2; TRBD2 aligns across 12 bases. This CDR3 region has 21 residues. The V gene end was trimmed by 1 base and the J gene end by 0 bases; junction bases not matched to a gene: 12. Looked up from germline, CDR1 is LNHDA and CDR2 is SQIVND (reference sequence). CDR3 loop: CASSIVPVYGLAGTNTGELFF. In nucleotides, the CDR3 is TGTGCCAGTAGTATAGTCCCCGTCTATGGACTAGCGGGAACGAACACCGGGGAGCTGTTTTTT. The full variable domain, in which reference TRBV19 and TRBJ2-2 provide the parts outside the CDR3, is DGGITQSPKYLFRKEGQNVTLSCEQNLNHDAMYWYRQDPGQGLRLIYYSQIVNDFQKGDIAEGYSVSREKKESFPLTVTSAQKNPTAFYLCASSIVPVYGLAGTNTGELFFGEGSRLTVL.

This clone appeared a few times. The chain combines TRBV5-4 with TRBJ1-1, with D possibly being TRBD1 (6 bases). There are 14 residues in the CDR3. The V and J ends lost 4 bases and 2 bases respectively, with 12 bases between them. Germline CDR1 reads SGHNT; CDR2 reads YYREEE (reference sequence). The CDR3 reads CASSPTGLNTEAFF. The CDR3 DNA reads as TGTGCCAGCAGCCCGACAGGATTAAACACTGAAGCTTTCTTT.